The TCR beta chain described here comes from a study of immune characterization of retroperitoneal liposarcoma. This clonotype was found a few times. In TCRdb, the PCR reads were re-called with MiXCR into one record per CDR3 protein. Altogether some 1,500 distinct CDR3 sequences are present, over 35% being singletons, with the ten largest covering less than 25%. V was cut by 0 bases and J by 6 bases, with 15 bases left in between. Germline assignment: CDR1 MNHEY and CDR2 SMNVEV (reference sequence). This CDR3 is 16 amino acids long. This chain joins TRBV27 and TRBJ2-1; D tentatively reads TRBD1 or TRBD2 (5 bases each). The TCR was taken from a female donor with retroperitoneal liposarcoma. Material for sequencing was tumor tissue. CDR3 DNA sequence: TGTGCCAGCAGTTTATCGGACATAGGACGGGGCAATGAGCAGTTCTTC. The encoded protein is CASSLSDIGRGNEQFF.